These 25 T cell receptor beta chains were sequenced from one sample in a study of T cell responses to AZD1222 COVID-19 vaccine. Using immunoSEQ multiplex PCR, the repertoire was profiled, and TCRdb retains in-frame clones only, with some absent. Of about 140,000 clones in the sample, around 90% were seen once. Specimen: peripheral blood, collected on day 0 of AZD1222 vaccination. The receptors stem from an adult in good health.

V usage is TRBV11-2 and J usage is TRBJ2-7; D is perhaps TRBD2 (5 bases). V was trimmed by 6 bases and J by 2 bases, leaving 14 bases between them. Germline V CDR1 and CDR2: SGHAT, FQNNGV. CDR3 length equals 14 residues. The CDR3 DNA follows: TGTGCCAGCAGTTCCGAACTAGGAACCTACGAGCAGTACTTC. It codes for CASSSELGTYEQYF.

This clone turned up a few times. The rearrangement joins TRBV29-1 to TRBJ1-5; possible D gene TRBD1, 6 bases. V dropped 4 bases and J dropped 4 bases, with 11 bases sitting between them. The CDR3 covers 13 residues. Germline V lookup: CDR1 SQVTM, CDR2 ANQGSEA. The CDR3 sequence is CSVVVTGNQPQHF. The CDR3 coding sequence is TGCAGCGTTGTTGTGACAGGTAATCAGCCCCAGCATTTT.

The V gene is TRBV27, the J gene TRBJ1-2, with D maybe TRBD1 (5 bases). Germline assignment: CDR1 MNHEY and CDR2 SMNVEV (reference sequence). The CDR3 covers 13 residues. The V end lost 3 bases, the J end lost 7 bases, and 12 bases lay between the germline ends. The chain's CDR3 is CASSFAGTAGYTF. In DNA form, the CDR3 reads TGTGCCAGCAGTTTCGCGGGGACGGCTGGCTACACCTTC.

The rearrangement joins TRBV5-1 to TRBJ2-1; no definite D call. V gave up 0 bases and J gave up 8 bases, with 9 bases separating them. The CDR3 totals 13 residues. CDR1 and CDR2 (germline): SGHRS, YFSETQ. DNA of the CDR3: TGCGCCAGCAGCTTGGTTCCTGGGGATGAGCAGTTCTTC. Encoded protein: CASSLVPGDEQFF.

This rearrangement joins TRBV9 to TRBJ1-2; D not certain. CDR1 and CDR2 from the germline V gene are SGDLS and YYNGEE. CDR3 length: 13 residues. V was shortened by 0 bases and J by 4 bases, with 7 bases between the two germline ends. CDR3 bases: TGTGCCAGCAGCGTAGGAGATTCCTATGGCTACACCTTC. This translates into CASSVGDSYGYTF. The variable domain in full, completed from reference TRBV9 and TRBJ1-2, reads DSGVTQTPKHLITATGQRVTLRCSPRSGDLSVYWYQQSLDQGLQFLIQYYNGEERAKGNILERFSAQQFPDLHSELNLSSLELGDSALYFCASSVGDSYGYTFGSGTRLTVV.

The chain uses TRBV9 and TRBJ1-2; tentative D call: TRBD1 (5 bases). Germline assignment: CDR1 SGDLS and CDR2 YYNGEE. Trimming stripped 0 bases from V and 0 bases from J, with 9 bases between. The CDR3 length is 15 residues. CDR3 DNA sequence: TGTGCCAGCAGCGTAGACCAGGGTCCTAACTATGGCTACACCTTC. Its protein is CASSVDQGPNYGYTF.

The V call is TRBV11-2, the J call TRBJ2-7, with TRBD2 matching over 7 bases. Trimming took 4 bases from V and 5 from J; bases not matched to a gene: 14. This CDR3 spans 16 amino acids. Germline V CDR1 and CDR2: SGHAT, FQNNGV. The CDR3 DNA reads as TGTGCCAGCAGCTCCCTCCGTGGGGGGAGGGTCCACGAGCAGTACTTC. This translates into CASSSLRGGRVHEQYF.

This clone was seen a handful of times. The J gene is TRBJ1-1, the V gene TRBV2; TRBD1 might be the D (5 bases). There are 15 residues in the CDR3. Trimming took 1 base from V and 1 from J, leaving 10 bases between them. CDR1 and CDR2 from the germline V gene are SNHLY and FYNNEI. The CDR3, as DNA: TGTGCCAGCAGTGAAGAGGGGCGGACGAACACTGAAGCTTTCTTT. Protein product: CASSEEGRTNTEAFF.

V gene TRBV18 combines with J gene TRBJ1-2; 7 bases agree with TRBD1. Germline CDR1 and CDR2: KGHSH and LQKENI. Trimming at V came to 5 bases and at J to 6 bases, leaving 9 bases not matched to a gene. The CDR3 contains 14 residues. The CDR3 DNA follows: TGTGCCAGCTCAGCATGGGACAGCATCAATGGCTACACCTTC. Translated, it gives CASSAWDSINGYTF.

The chain links TRBV6-5 to TRBJ1-6; maybe TRBD1 (6 bases). Per the germline V gene, CDR1 is MNHEY and CDR2 is SVGAGI. With 0 bases removed from V and 8 bases from J, the gap between germline ends came to 11 bases. This CDR3 has 15 residues. The CDR3 protein is CASSYSMTGDSPLHF. The CDR3 region has the DNA TGTGCCAGCAGTTACTCGATGACAGGAGATTCACCCCTCCACTTT.

The chain combines TRBV2 with TRBJ1-5; D is undetermined. Trimming pared 4 bases from V and 1 base from J, leaving 23 bases between. Germline CDR1 reads SNHLY; CDR2 reads FYNNEI. The CDR3 is made up of 19 amino acids. CDR3 protein: CASSGTKNIVISSNQPQHF. DNA for the CDR3: TGTGCCAGCAGTGGGACGAAAAATATCGTTATATCGAGCAATCAGCCCCAGCATTTT.

The chain joins TRBV29-1 to TRBJ2-7; the D is unclear. Germline-derived CDR1 and CDR2 are SQVTM and ANQGSEA. This CDR3 is built from 12 residues. Trimming took 4 bases from V and 5 from J, leaving 12 bases between them. CDR3 residues: CSVGSQGNEQYF. In DNA form, the CDR3 reads TGCAGCGTTGGTTCGCAAGGCAACGAGCAGTACTTC.

The chain uses TRBV29-1 and TRBJ1-5; no firm D call. The CDR3 covers 12 residues. The V end was cut by 4 bases, the J end by 3 bases, with 7 bases between. The germline V gene encodes CDR1 SQVTM and CDR2 ANQGSEA. The chain's CDR3 is CSVGDFNQPQHF. The CDR3 DNA reads TGCAGCGTTGGGGATTTCAATCAGCCCCAGCATTTT.

The chain employs TRBV5-6 and TRBJ2-1, with TRBD2 matching 8 bases. CDR1 SGHDT and CDR2 YYEEEE come from the germline V gene. The trim removed 0 bases at V and 8 bases at J, leaving 7 bases unmatched. The CDR3 is made up of 15 amino acids. The CDR3 region is CASSLAGGPKDEQFF. DNA of the CDR3: TGTGCCAGCAGCTTGGCGGGAGGGCCGAAAGATGAGCAGTTCTTC.

V usage is TRBV6-2 or TRBV6-3 and J usage is TRBJ1-2, with D unresolved. This CDR3 has 12 residues. V was shortened by 2 bases and J by 4 bases, with 5 bases between the two germline ends. Looked up from germline, CDR1 is MNHEY and CDR2 is SVGEGT. The CDR3 sequence is CASSYTAYGYTF. The CDR3 DNA is TGTGCCAGCAGTTACACGGCCTATGGCTACACCTTC.

This chain connects TRBV21-1 to TRBJ1-3. TRBV21-1 is a listed pseudogene. This CDR3 is 10 amino acids long. As DNA, the CDR3 is TGTGCCAGCAGCAAATGGCGCATATATTTT. Its translation: CASSKWRIYF.

Points on this clone: Other DNA sequences from this sample encode an identical CDR3 as well. The gene calls are TRBV5-1 and TRBJ1-4; no clear D. Germline V gene data show CDR1 as SGHRS and CDR2 as YFSETQ. The CDR3 length is 14 residues. Trimming took off 1 base at V and 1 base at J, with 5 bases between the two ends. CDR3 amino acids: CASSLPGTNEKLFF. The CDR3 region has the DNA TGCGCCAGCAGCTTGCCCGGAACTAATGAAAAACTGTTTTTT.

V gene TRBV11-2 combines with J gene TRBJ1-2; D possibly corresponds to TRBD1 (5 bases). Per germline, CDR1 SGHAT and CDR2 FQNNGV. The CDR3 loop spans 16 amino acids. Deletions cut 1 base from V and 5 bases from J, with 17 bases between. CDR3 residues: CASSLVGTVDSYGYTF. CDR3 DNA sequence: TGTGCCAGCAGCTTAGTGGGGACGGTCGACTCTTATGGCTACACCTTC.

The chain has TRBV6-2 or TRBV6-3 and TRBJ2-2; no firm D call. Trimming pared 1 base from V and 7 bases from J, leaving 13 bases between. From germline, CDR1 is MNHEY and CDR2 SVGEGT. This CDR3 spans 15 amino acids. The CDR3 loop is CASSYFPPVSGELFF. For the CDR3, the DNA is TGTGCCAGCAGTTACTTTCCCCCTGTTAGCGGGGAGCTGTTTTTT.

This chain joins TRBV7-6 and TRBJ2-2, with D perhaps TRBD2 (7 bases). The CDR3 spans 16 residues. The V and J ends lost 1 base and 6 bases respectively, with 15 bases between them. The germline V gene encodes CDR1 SGHVS and CDR2 FNYEAQ. The CDR3 sequence is CASSLGVGGLAGELFF. As DNA, the CDR3 is TGTGCCAGCAGCTTAGGTGTCGGGGGGCTGGCCGGGGAGCTGTTTTTT.

The rearrangement uses TRBV14 and TRBJ2-7, with TRBD2 identical over 8 bases. The CDR3 extends over 17 amino acids. V dropped 4 bases and J dropped 4; count of bases not matched to a gene: 15. Germline loops: CDR1 SGHDN, CDR2 FVKESK. The CDR3 DNA follows: TGTGCCAGCAGCCTGCTCGGATCGGTAGCGGGATTGTACGAGCAGTACTTC. This sequence encodes CASSLLGSVAGLYEQYF.

This rearrangement joins TRBV11-2 to TRBJ2-1; TRBD1 aligns across 7 bases. This CDR3 comprises 17 residues. Germline lookup yields CDR1 SGHAT and CDR2 FQNNGV. The J segment lost 1 base and the V segment lost 3 bases, leaving 9 bases of the junction unmatched. The chain's CDR3 is CASSLTGWDSSYNEQFF. CDR3 coding DNA: TGTGCCAGCAGCTTGACGGGGTGGGACAGTTCCTACAATGAGCAGTTCTTC.

This sequence joins TRBV10-1 and TRBJ2-5; D remains ambiguous. The CDR3 has 14 residues. Germline loops: CDR1 WNHNN, CDR2 SYGVQD (reference sequence). Trimming cost V 0 bases and J 4 bases, with 9 bases left between them. Here the CDR3 reads CASSESGFPETQYF. The CDR3 nucleotides read TGCGCCAGCAGTGAGTCCGGTTTTCCAGAGACCCAGTACTTC.

This clone has only a few counts. The chain employs TRBV12-5 and TRBJ2-1, with D unclear. Germline V CDR1 and CDR2: LGHNT, FRNRAP. CDR3 length: 13 amino acids. The V end was cut by 3 bases, the J end by 0 bases, with 3 bases between. This chain's CDR3 is CASGFSSYNEQFF. CDR3 bases: TGTGCTAGTGGTTTCAGCTCCTACAATGAGCAGTTCTTC. Using reference TRBV12-5 and TRBJ2-1 for the parts outside the CDR3, the full variable domain is DARVTQTPRHKVTEMGQEVTMRCQPILGHNTVFWYRQTMMQGLELLAYFRNRAPLDDSGMPKDRFSAEMPDATLATLKIQPSEPRDSAVYFCASGFSSYNEQFFGPGTRLTVL.

The chain has TRBV7-9 and TRBJ2-7; D is undetermined. Germline loops: CDR1 SEHNR, CDR2 FQNEAQ (reference sequence). The CDR3 covers 12 residues. The germline V and J ends were trimmed by 1 base and 5 bases, with 6 bases remaining between them. The CDR3 loop is CASSLGWDEQYF. The DNA for the CDR3 is TGTGCCAGCAGCTTAGGCTGGGACGAGCAGTACTTC.